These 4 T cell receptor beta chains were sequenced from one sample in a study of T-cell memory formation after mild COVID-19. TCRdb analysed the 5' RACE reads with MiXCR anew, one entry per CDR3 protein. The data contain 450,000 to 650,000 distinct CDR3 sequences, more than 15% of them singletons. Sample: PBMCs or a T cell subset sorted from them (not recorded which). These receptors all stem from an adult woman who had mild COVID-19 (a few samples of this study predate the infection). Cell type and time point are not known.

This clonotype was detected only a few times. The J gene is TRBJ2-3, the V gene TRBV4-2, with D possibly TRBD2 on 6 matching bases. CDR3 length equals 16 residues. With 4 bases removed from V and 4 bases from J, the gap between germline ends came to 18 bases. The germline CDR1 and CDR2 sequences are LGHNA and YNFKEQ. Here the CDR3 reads CASSPFFPGVADTQYF. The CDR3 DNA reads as TGTGCCAGCAGCCCTTTTTTTCCGGGAGTAGCAGATACGCAGTATTTT.

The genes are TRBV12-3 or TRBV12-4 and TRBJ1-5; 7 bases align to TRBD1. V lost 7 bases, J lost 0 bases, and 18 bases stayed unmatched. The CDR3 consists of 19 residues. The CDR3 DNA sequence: TGTGCCAGCACTACTACAGGGGACGGGCGCAGTTATAGCAATCAGCCCCAGCATTTT. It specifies CASTTTGDGRSYSNQPQHF.

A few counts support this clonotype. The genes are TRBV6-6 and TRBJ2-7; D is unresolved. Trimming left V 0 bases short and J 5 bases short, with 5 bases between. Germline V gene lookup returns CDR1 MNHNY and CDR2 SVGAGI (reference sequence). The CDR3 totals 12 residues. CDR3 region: CASSYSAHEQYF. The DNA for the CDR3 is TGTGCCAGCAGTTACTCGGCCCACGAGCAGTACTTC.

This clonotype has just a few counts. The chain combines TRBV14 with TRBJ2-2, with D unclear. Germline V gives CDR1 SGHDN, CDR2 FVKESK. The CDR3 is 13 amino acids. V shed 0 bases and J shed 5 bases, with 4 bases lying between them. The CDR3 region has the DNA TGTGCCAGCAGCCAAGATACGACCGGGGAGCTGTTTTTT. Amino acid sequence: CASSQDTTGELFF.